This T cell receptor beta chain was found in a study of OX40 agonist ivuxolimab in advanced cancers. General study points: Low levels of normalized T-cell clonal expansion also appeared in some nonresponders.

Profiled with immunoSEQ multiplex PCR; TCRdb holds only in-frame clones, not every one. The sample contains approximately 91,000 clones, approximately 86% of which appear only once. To note about this clone: Antigen specificity is unknown.

V lost 3 bases and J lost 3, with 11 bases in between. This CDR3 contains 14 residues. From germline, CDR1 is LNHDA and CDR2 SQIVND (reference sequence). J is TRBJ2-5 and V is TRBV19; the D gene is possibly TRBD1 (5 bases). The sequences come from CD4+ or CD8+ T cells sorted from blood, collected in a trial of the OX40 agonist ivuxolimab. The TCR sequence derives from an adult with an advanced solid tumor such as melanoma, head and neck, liver or kidney cancer. The CDR3 spells CASSMWQGEETQYF. CDR3 sequence (DNA): TGTGCCAGTAGTATGTGGCAGGGCGAAGAGACCCAGTACTTC.